The 26 T cell receptor beta chains in this list originate from one sample, sequenced in a study of blood T cell repertoires in COVID-19. Assay: immunoSEQ multiplex PCR; the TCRdb copy retains only in-frame clones and omits some. The sample holds around 200,000 clones, roughly 90% seen once. The material sequenced was peripheral blood. These TCRs come from an older man with active or convalescent COVID-19.

The CDR3 sequence is CASRRTYSNQPQHF. Written as DNA, the CDR3 is TGTGCCAGCAGGCGGACTTATAGCAATCAGCCCCAGCATTTT. This chain joins TRBV6-5 and TRBJ1-5; no clear D. The germline V and J ends were trimmed by 6 bases and 0 bases, with 9 bases remaining between them. The CDR3 runs to 14 residues. Germline-derived CDR1 and CDR2 are MNHEY and SVGAGI.

This CDR3 reads CASSPPRRGAAYNEQFF. CDR3 in DNA: TGTGCCAGCAGCCCCCCCCGGCGGGGGGCGGCATACAATGAGCAGTTCTTC. This chain links TRBV7-2 with TRBJ2-1; 8 positions match TRBD2. The CDR3 is 17 amino acids. The J segment lost 4 bases and the V segment lost 5 bases, leaving 13 bases of the junction unmatched. Germline loops: CDR1 SGHTA, CDR2 FQGNSA.

This clone has just a few counts. The CDR3: CASSQDKKGTGTDTQYF. The DNA for the CDR3 is TGTGCCAGCAGCCAAGATAAGAAGGGGACTGGCACAGATACGCAGTATTTT. The genes are TRBV3-1 (or the pseudogene TRBV3-2) and TRBJ2-3; TRBD2 might be the D (6 bases). With 0 bases removed from V and 1 base from J, the gap between germline ends came to 14 bases. Germline V gives CDR1 LGHDT, CDR2 YNNKEL (reference sequence). The CDR3 totals 17 residues.

This clone appeared once. V usage is TRBV3-1 (or the pseudogene TRBV3-2) and J usage is TRBJ2-7, with 10 bases identical to TRBD1. Germline V lookup: CDR1 LGHDT, CDR2 YNNKEL (reference sequence). The V and J ends lost 1 base and 5 bases, in that order; junction bases with no gene match: 8. This CDR3 has 16 residues. In DNA, the CDR3 is TGTGCCAGCAGCCAAGCAGGGACAGGGGTTGTCGACGAGCAGTACTTC. It encodes CASSQAGTGVVDEQYF.

This rearrangement joins TRBV28 to TRBJ1-1; 12 bases line up with TRBD1. The V gene end was trimmed by 5 bases and the J gene end by 6 bases; junction bases not matched to a gene: 4. There are 14 residues in the CDR3. Germline V gene lookup returns CDR1 MDHEN and CDR2 SYDVKM. The CDR3 region is CASSPGQGASEAFF. CDR3 coding DNA: TGTGCCAGCAGTCCGGGACAGGGGGCGTCTGAAGCTTTCTTT.

This sequence joins TRBV7-8 and TRBJ1-3; D unresolved. Germline CDR1 reads SGHVS; CDR2 reads FQNEAQ. V was trimmed by 2 bases and J by 0 bases, leaving 11 bases between them. The CDR3 consists of 16 residues. CDR3: CASSLTVVLSGNTIYF. The CDR3 DNA sequence: TGTGCCAGCAGCTTAACGGTAGTCCTCTCTGGAAACACCATATATTTT.

The chain has TRBV7-6 and TRBJ1-1; D is possibly TRBD1 (6 bases). Trimming removed 3 bases from V and 0 bases from J, with 11 bases in between. The germline gives CDR1 SGHVS, CDR2 FNYEAQ. There are 15 residues in the CDR3. The CDR3 coding sequence is TGTGCCAGCAGCTTTGGCGGGGGGCTGAACACTGAAGCTTTCTTT. Translation gives CASSFGGGLNTEAFF.

This clone was counted once. This sequence joins TRBV7-2 and TRBJ1-1; D is undetermined. Germline CDR1 and CDR2: SGHTA and FQGNSA. The CDR3 length is 13 residues. V lost 3 bases and J lost 3, with 8 bases in between. As DNA, the CDR3 is TGTGCCAGCAGCTTCCAGAGGGACACTGAAGCTTTCTTT. Translation gives CASSFQRDTEAFF.

CDR3 DNA sequence: TGCAGCGTTGGTTTTTTTAGCGGGAGGGCCGGTCCGACAGATACGCAGTATTTT. Translating gives CSVGFFSGRAGPTDTQYF. V is TRBV29-1 and J is TRBJ2-3, with TRBD2 identical over 11 bases. With V trimmed by 4 bases and J by 3 bases, 15 bases remained unmatched. The length of the CDR3 is 18 residues. Germline V gene lookup returns CDR1 SQVTM and CDR2 ANQGSEA.

This chain links TRBV29-1 with TRBJ1-2; 10 nucleotides line up with TRBD1. With 8 bases clipped from V and 9 bases from J, the junction kept 3 bases outside the gene matches. The germline CDR1 and CDR2 sequences are SQVTM and ANQGSEA. The CDR3 consists of 10 residues. CDR3: CSTDRGSYTF. The CDR3 bases are TGCAGCACGGACAGGGGGAGCTACACCTTC. Complete variable domain (other parts from reference TRBV29-1 and TRBJ1-2): SAVISQKPSRDICQRGTSLTIQCQVDSQVTMMFWYRQQPGQSLTLIATANQGSEATYESGFVIDKFPISRPNLTFSTLTVSNMSPEDSSIYLCSTDRGSYTFGSGTRLTVV.

The rearrangement uses TRBV5-1 and TRBJ1-1, with D maybe TRBD1 (5 bases). The V end was cut by 1 base, the J end by 4 bases, with 14 bases between. In germline, CDR1 is SGHRS, CDR2 YFSETQ. CDR3 size: 15 residues. CDR3 in DNA: TGCGCCAGCAGCTTGAGGGGAGGGATCGGCACTGAAGCTTTCTTT. It codes for CASSLRGGIGTEAFF.

CDR3 protein: CASSRPQGAALHF. Here the CDR3 DNA reads TGTGCCAGCAGCCGACCTCAGGGGGCGGCCCTCCACTTT. V and J are TRBV27 and TRBJ1-6, with TRBD1 identical over 8 bases. The V segment lost 6 bases and the J segment 14 bases; nucleotides outside the gene matches: 9. Germline lookup yields CDR1 MNHEY and CDR2 SMNVEV (reference sequence). The CDR3 has 13 residues.

CDR3 DNA: TGTGCCAGCAGCGCCTTTACAGGGAGCTCTGGGGCCAACGTCCTGACTTTC. As protein: CASSAFTGSSGANVLTF. J is TRBJ2-6 and V is TRBV5-5, with D possibly being TRBD1 (6 bases). V lost 4 bases, J lost 0 bases, and 14 bases lay in between. This CDR3 is 17 amino acids long. Germline V gene sequence: CDR1 SGHKS, CDR2 YYEKEE (reference sequence).

V and J are TRBV7-9 and TRBJ1-2, with D possibly matching TRBD1 (5 bases). CDR3 length: 15 amino acids. V was cut by 5 bases and J by 2 bases, with 15 bases left in between. The germline gives CDR1 SEHNR, CDR2 FQNEAQ (reference sequence). CDR3 loop: CASSPLGRGNYGYTF. DNA of the CDR3: TGTGCCAGCAGCCCGCTCGGCCGGGGGAACTATGGCTACACCTTC.

The V gene is TRBV5-1, the J gene TRBJ1-3, with 7 bases identical to TRBD1. The CDR3 consists of 15 residues. The V gene's germline CDR1 is SGHRS and CDR2 YFSETQ. V gave up 2 bases and J gave up 2 bases; unmatched junction bases: 4. The CDR3 nucleotides are TGCGCCAGCAGCTTACAGGGGTACGCTGGAAACACCATATATTTT. Translating it yields CASSLQGYAGNTIYF.

The chain uses TRBV24-1 and TRBJ2-5, with 7 nucleotides matching TRBD2. The CDR3 is made up of 19 amino acids. Germline loops: CDR1 KGHDR, CDR2 SFDVKD. The V and J ends lost 9 bases and 2 bases, in that order; junction bases with no gene match: 23. CDR3 residues: CATPCAPSGTNNSQETQYF. CDR3 nucleotide sequence: TGTGCCACCCCCTGCGCCCCCTCCGGGACTAACAATTCACAAGAGACCCAGTACTTC.

This chain uses TRBV9 with TRBJ2-2; weak D call: TRBD2 (5 bases). The germline V and J ends were trimmed by 0 bases and 5 bases, with 8 bases remaining between them. The CDR3 length is 14 residues. Per germline, CDR1 SGDLS and CDR2 YYNGEE. The CDR3: CASSVVGETGELFF. CDR3 nucleotide sequence: TGTGCCAGCAGCGTAGTCGGGGAGACCGGGGAGCTGTTTTTT.

This CDR3 reads CASSTPDKTSYEQYF. The CDR3 bases are TGTGCCAGCAGTACCCCGGACAAAACCTCCTACGAGCAGTACTTC. The rearrangement uses TRBV6-5 and TRBJ2-7, with D perhaps TRBD1 (5 bases). V lost 5 bases, J lost 0 bases, and 14 bases lay in between. The germline CDR1 and CDR2 sequences are MNHEY and SVGAGI. CDR3 size: 15 residues.

V and J are TRBV30 and TRBJ2-1, with 9 bases fitting TRBD2. CDR1 and CDR2 from the germline V gene are GTSNPN and SVGIG (reference sequence). V trimming: 2 bases; J trimming: 15 bases; junction bases outside the gene matches: 17. CDR3 length: 15 residues. The CDR3 is CAWSSSLVAGVRGFF. The CDR3 DNA is TGTGCCTGGAGTTCTTCGTTGGTAGCGGGAGTTAGGGGGTTCTTC.

J is TRBJ1-1 and V is TRBV5-1, with TRBD1 matching 9 bases. V gave up 7 bases and J gave up 11 bases; unmatched junction bases: 15. Germline assignment: CDR1 SGHRS and CDR2 YFSETQ. This CDR3 has 14 residues. This chain's CDR3 is CASRQTGTGNLAFF. CDR3 sequence (DNA): TGCGCCAGCCGACAGACCGGGACAGGGAATTTGGCTTTCTTT.

V gene TRBV2 combines with J gene TRBJ1-3; possible D gene TRBD1, 6 bases. Trimming removed 10 bases at V and 0 bases at J, with 10 bases between. The germline V gene has CDR1 SNHLY and CDR2 FYNNEI. This CDR3 has 13 amino acids. The CDR3 here is CANGQSSGNTIYF. The DNA of the CDR3 is TGTGCCAACGGACAGAGCTCTGGAAACACCATATATTTT.

The genes are TRBV7-2 and TRBJ2-2; 9 bases map to TRBD2. The ends lost 3 bases at V and 0 bases at J; junction bases unmatched: 5. CDR1 and CDR2 from the germline V gene are SGHTA and FQGNSA. The CDR3 is made up of 17 amino acids. This chain's CDR3 is CASSLVRGRANTGELFF. The CDR3 DNA follows: TGTGCCAGCAGCTTGGTTCGCGGGAGGGCGAACACCGGGGAGCTGTTTTTT.

The rearrangement uses TRBV6-5 and TRBJ2-2; TRBD1 agrees at 7 bases. In germline, CDR1 is MNHEY, CDR2 SVGAGI. V lost 4 bases and J lost 5; bases outside the gene matches: 7. CDR3 size: 15 residues. The CDR3 is CASSSIDRVTGELFF. CDR3 DNA: TGTGCCAGCAGTTCCATCGACAGGGTGACCGGGGAGCTGTTTTTT.

The CDR3 sequence: CASSREGDTRFTDTQYF. For the CDR3, the DNA is TGCGCCAGCAGCCGAGAGGGGGACACCCGTTTCACAGATACGCAGTATTTT. The chain uses TRBV4-3 and TRBJ2-3, with D possibly being TRBD1 (6 bases). This CDR3 contains 17 residues. Germline values: CDR1 LGHNA, CDR2 YSLEER. V lost 4 bases to trimming and J lost 2 bases, with 19 bases between them.

The chain joins TRBV11-2 to TRBJ1-4; maybe TRBD1 (5 bases). The CDR3 is made up of 16 amino acids. The germline V gene encodes CDR1 SGHAT and CDR2 FQNNGV. Trimming stripped 3 bases from V and 0 bases from J, with 11 bases between. The CDR3 reads CASSFTTGATNEKLFF. The CDR3, as DNA: TGTGCCAGCAGCTTCACAACGGGGGCAACTAATGAAAAACTGTTTTTT.

The gene calls are TRBV25-1 and TRBJ1-3, with a possible D match to TRBD1 (5 bases). Trimming removed 6 bases at V and 0 bases at J, with 21 bases between. CDR3 length: 18 residues. Germline V gene data show CDR1 as MGHDK and CDR2 as SYGVNS. CDR3 coding DNA: TGTGCCAGCAGCCGTGGGAGGGGAAACAAAAACTCTGGAAACACCATATATTTT. Translating gives CASSRGRGNKNSGNTIYF.